The clone carrying this T cell receptor (beta chain) was observed a handful of times. TCRdb called the 5' RACE reads again in MiXCR, with one record for every CDR3 protein. Of fewer than 650,000 distinct CDR3 sequences listed, less than 25% are singletons. The entry originates in a study of T-cell memory formation after mild COVID-19. The germline CDR1 and CDR2 sequences are SNHLY and FYNNEI. V was cut by 4 bases and J by 3 bases, with 9 bases left in between. This CDR3 spans 13 amino acids. The genes are TRBV2 and TRBJ2-5, with D tentatively TRBD1 or TRBD2 (5 bases each). Specimen: PBMCs or a T cell subset sorted from them (not recorded which). The source is an adult woman who had mild COVID-19 (a few samples of this study predate the infection). Cell type and time point are not known. CDR3 nucleotide sequence: TGTGCCAGCAGTGTGGGACGGAAAGAGACCCAGTACTTC. It specifies CASSVGRKETQYF.